This TCR beta chain was observed in a study of blood T cell repertoires in COVID-19. The ends lost 4 bases at V and 10 bases at J; junction bases unmatched: 8. This CDR3 is 14 amino acids long. In germline, CDR1 is LNHDA, CDR2 SQIVND (reference sequence). The method was immunoSEQ multiplex PCR; TCRdb's version includes in-frame clones alone and lacks a portion of them. The sample shows some 100,000 clones, approximately 80% of them seen only once. Source material: peripheral blood. The chain combines TRBV19 with TRBJ2-1; 9 nucleotides agree with TRBD1. The clonotype comes from a human donor in a cohort sampled during active COVID-19. CDR3 in DNA: TGTGCCAGTAGTACGCTCCGGGACAGGGACGAGCAGTTCTTC. Amino acid sequence: CASSTLRDRDEQFF.